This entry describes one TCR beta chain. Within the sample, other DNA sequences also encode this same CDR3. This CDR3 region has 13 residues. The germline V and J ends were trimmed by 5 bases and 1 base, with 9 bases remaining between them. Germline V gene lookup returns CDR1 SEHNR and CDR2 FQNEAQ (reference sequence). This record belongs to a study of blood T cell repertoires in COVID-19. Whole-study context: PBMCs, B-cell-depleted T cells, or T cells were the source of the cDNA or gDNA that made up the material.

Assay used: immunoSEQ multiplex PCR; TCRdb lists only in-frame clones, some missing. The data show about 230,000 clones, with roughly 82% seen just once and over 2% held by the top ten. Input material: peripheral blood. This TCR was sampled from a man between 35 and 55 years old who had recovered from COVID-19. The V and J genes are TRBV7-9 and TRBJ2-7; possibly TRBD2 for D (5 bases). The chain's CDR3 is CASSAGPSYEQYF. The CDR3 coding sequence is TGTGCCAGCAGCGCGGGCCCGTCCTACGAGCAGTACTTC.